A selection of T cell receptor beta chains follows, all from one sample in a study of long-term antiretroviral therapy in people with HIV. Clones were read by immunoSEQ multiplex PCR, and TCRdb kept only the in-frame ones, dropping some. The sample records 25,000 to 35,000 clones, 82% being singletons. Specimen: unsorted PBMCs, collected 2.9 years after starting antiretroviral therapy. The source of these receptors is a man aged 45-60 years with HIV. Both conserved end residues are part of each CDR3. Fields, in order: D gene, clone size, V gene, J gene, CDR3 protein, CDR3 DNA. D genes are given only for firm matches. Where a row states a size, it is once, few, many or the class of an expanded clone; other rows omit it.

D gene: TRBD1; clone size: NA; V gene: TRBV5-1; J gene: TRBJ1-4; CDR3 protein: CASSLEAQGAKLFF; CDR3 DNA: TGCGCCAGCAGCTTGGAGGCCCAGGGGGCGAAACTGTTTTTT
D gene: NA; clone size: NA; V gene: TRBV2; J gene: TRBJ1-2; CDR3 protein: CASKERQNPNYGYTF; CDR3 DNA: TGTGCCAGCAAAGAGCGGCAGAATCCTAACTATGGCTACACCTTC
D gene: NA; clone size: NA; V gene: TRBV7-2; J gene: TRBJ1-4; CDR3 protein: CASSLGGNNEKLFF; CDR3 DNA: TGTGCCAGCAGCCTAGGGGGGAATAATGAAAAACTGTTTTTT
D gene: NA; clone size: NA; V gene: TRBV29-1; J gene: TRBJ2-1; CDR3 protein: CSAATGTFYNEQFF; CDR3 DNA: TGCAGCGCAGCGACCGGGACTTTCTACAATGAGCAGTTCTTC
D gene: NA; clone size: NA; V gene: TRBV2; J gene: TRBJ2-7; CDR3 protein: CASTRATSYEQYF; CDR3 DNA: TGTGCCAGCACCAGAGCCACCTCCTACGAGCAGTACTTC
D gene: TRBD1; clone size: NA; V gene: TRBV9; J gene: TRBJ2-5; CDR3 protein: CASSVLGQGETQYF; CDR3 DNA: TGTGCCAGCAGCGTACTGGGACAGGGGGAGACCCAGTACTTC
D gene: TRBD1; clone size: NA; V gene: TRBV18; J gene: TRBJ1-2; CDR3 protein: CASSPNRGGFDYTF; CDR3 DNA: TGTGCCAGCTCACCTAACAGGGGCGGGTTTGACTACACCTTC
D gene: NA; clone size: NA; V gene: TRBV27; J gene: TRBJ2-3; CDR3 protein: CAIQAGASSTDTQYF; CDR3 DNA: TGTGCCATTCAGGCAGGAGCTTCTAGCACAGATACGCAGTATTTT
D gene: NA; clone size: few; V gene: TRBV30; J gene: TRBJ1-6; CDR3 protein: CAGGRYNSPLHF; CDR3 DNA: TGTGCCGGGGGACGGTATAATTCACCCCTCCACTTT
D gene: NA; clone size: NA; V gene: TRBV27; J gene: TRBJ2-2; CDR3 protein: CASSLNPRNTGELFF; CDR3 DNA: TGTGCCAGCAGTTTAAACCCGAGAAACACCGGGGAGCTGTTTTTT
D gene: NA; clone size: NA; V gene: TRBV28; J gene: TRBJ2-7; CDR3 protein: CASWDGNYEQYF; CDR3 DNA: TGTGCCAGCTGGGACGGTAACTACGAGCAGTACTTC
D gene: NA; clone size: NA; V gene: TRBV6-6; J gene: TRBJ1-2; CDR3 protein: CASSETDGYGYTF; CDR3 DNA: TGTGCCAGCAGTGAGACAGACGGCTATGGCTACACCTTC
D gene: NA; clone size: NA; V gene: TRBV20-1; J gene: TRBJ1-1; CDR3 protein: CSAISGPEAFF; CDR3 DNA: TGCAGTGCTATCTCGGGGCCTGAAGCTTTCTTT
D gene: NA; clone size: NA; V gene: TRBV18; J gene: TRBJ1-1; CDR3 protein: CASSPPLRDLNTEAFF; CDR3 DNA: TGTGCCAGCTCACCACCGTTGAGGGACCTGAACACTGAAGCTTTCTTT
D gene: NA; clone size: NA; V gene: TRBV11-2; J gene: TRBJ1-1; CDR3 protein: CASSEDTYYTEAFF; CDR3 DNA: TGTGCCAGCAGCGAGGACACCTATTACACTGAAGCTTTCTTT
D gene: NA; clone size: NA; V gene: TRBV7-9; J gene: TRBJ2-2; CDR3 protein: CASSSRTALTGELFF; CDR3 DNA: TGTGCCAGCAGCTCGCGGACAGCCCTCACCGGGGAGCTGTTTTTT
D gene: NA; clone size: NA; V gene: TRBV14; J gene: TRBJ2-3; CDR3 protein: CASSQGAASTDTQYF; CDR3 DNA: TGTGCCAGCAGCCAAGGGGCGGCGAGCACAGATACGCAGTATTTT
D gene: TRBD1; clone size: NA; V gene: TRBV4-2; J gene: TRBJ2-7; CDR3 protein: CASSPSETGGYEQYF; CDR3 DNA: TGTGCCAGCAGCCCTTCGGAGACAGGGGGATACGAGCAGTACTTC
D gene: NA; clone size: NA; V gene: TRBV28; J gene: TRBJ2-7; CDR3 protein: CASSPTLGGYEQYF; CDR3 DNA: TGTGCCAGCAGTCCCACCCTCGGGGGCTACGAGCAGTACTTC
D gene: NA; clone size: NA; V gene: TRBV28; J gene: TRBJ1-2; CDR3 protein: CASSIIPRSYGYTF; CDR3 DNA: TGTGCCAGCAGTATTATCCCTCGATCCTATGGCTACACCTTC
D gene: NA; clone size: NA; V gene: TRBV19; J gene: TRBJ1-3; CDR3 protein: CASRASGGNTIYF; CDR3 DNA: TGTGCCAGTAGAGCGTCTGGTGGAAACACCATATATTTT
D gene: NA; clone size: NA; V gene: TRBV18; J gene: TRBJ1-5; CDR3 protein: CASSPGPPEQPQHF; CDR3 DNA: TGTGCCAGCTCACCGGGACCCCCCGAGCAGCCCCAGCATTTT
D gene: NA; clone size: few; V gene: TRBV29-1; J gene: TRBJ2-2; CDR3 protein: CSVDSGGELFF; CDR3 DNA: TGCAGCGTTGATTCTGGCGGGGAGCTGTTTTTT
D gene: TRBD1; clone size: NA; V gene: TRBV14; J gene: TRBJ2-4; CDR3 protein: CASSQGGRGRTGNIQYF; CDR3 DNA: TGTGCCAGCAGCCAAGGAGGCAGGGGGCGCACAGGAAACATTCAGTACTTC
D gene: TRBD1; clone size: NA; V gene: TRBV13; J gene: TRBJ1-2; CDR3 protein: CASSTRQGVDGYGYTF; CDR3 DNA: TGTGCCAGCAGCACCAGACAGGGAGTCGATGGCTATGGCTACACCTTC
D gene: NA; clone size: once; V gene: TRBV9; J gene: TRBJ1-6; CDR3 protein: CASSVEGEADSPLHF; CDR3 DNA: TGTGCCAGCAGCGTAGAAGGGGAAGCTGACTCACCCCTCCACTTT
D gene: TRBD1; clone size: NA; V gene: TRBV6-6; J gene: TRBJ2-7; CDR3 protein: CASMGRDRGQYEQYF; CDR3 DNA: TGTGCCAGCATGGGAAGGGACAGGGGCCAGTACGAGCAGTACTTC
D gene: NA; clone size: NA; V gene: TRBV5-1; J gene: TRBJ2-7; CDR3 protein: CASSLGPRDRDYEQYF; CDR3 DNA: TGCGCCAGCAGCTTGGGACCCAGGGACCGAGACTACGAGCAGTACTTC
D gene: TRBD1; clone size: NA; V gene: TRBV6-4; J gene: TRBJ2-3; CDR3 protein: CASSDSTGETDTQYF; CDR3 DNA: TGTGCCAGCAGTGACTCGACAGGGGAGACAGATACGCAGTATTTT
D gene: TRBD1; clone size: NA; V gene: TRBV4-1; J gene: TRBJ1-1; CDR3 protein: CASSLHRGTEAFF; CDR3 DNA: TGCGCCAGCAGCCTCCACAGGGGCACTGAAGCTTTCTTT
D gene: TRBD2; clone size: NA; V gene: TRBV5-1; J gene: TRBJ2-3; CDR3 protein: CASSLEGTSGVGADTQYF; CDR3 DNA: TGCGCCAGCAGCTTGGAGGGGACTAGCGGGGTGGGCGCAGATACGCAGTATTTT
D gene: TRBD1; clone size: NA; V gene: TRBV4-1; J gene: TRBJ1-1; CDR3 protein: CASSQPASRPDRLNTEAFF; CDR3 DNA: TGCGCCAGCAGCCAACCCGCCAGCCGGCCGGACAGGTTGAACACTGAAGCTTTCTTT
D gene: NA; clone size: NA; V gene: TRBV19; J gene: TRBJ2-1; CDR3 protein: CASSLSPGNNEQFF; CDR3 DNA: TGTGCCAGTAGCCTCTCCCCGGGGAACAATGAGCAGTTCTTC
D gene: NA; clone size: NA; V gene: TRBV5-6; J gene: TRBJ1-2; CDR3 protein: CASSLGGVYGYTF; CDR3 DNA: TGTGCCAGCAGCTTAGGAGGTGTTTACGGCTACACCTTC
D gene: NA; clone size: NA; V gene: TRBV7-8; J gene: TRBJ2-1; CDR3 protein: CASSVEGVGAFNEQFF; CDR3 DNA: TGTGCCAGCAGCGTAGAAGGTGTGGGGGCGTTCAATGAGCAGTTCTTC
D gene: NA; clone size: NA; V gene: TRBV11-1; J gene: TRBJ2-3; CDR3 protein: CASSPKVRGTDTQYF; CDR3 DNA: TGTGCCAGCAGCCCCAAAGTGCGGGGAACAGATACGCAGTATTTT
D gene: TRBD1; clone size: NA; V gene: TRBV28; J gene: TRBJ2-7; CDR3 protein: CASSFLWTGPSYEQYF; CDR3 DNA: TGTGCCAGCAGTTTCCTTTGGACAGGGCCCTCCTACGAGCAGTACTTC
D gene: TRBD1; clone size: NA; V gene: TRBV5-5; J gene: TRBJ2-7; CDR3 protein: CASSLFGDRGAEYF; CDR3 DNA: TGTGCCAGCAGCTTGTTTGGGGACAGGGGGGCCGAGTACTTC
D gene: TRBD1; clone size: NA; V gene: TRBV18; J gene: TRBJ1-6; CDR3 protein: CASSPSGQGAAPLHF; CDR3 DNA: TGTGCCAGCTCACCCTCCGGACAGGGGGCCGCACCCCTCCACTTT
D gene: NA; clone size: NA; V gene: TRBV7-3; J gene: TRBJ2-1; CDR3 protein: CASSLDSGNNEQFF; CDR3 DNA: TGTGCCAGCAGCTTAGATTCTGGTAACAATGAGCAGTTCTTC
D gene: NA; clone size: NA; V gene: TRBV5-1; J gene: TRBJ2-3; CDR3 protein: CASSLLPSTDTQYF; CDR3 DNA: TGCGCCAGCAGCTTGCTCCCTAGCACAGATACGCAGTATTTT
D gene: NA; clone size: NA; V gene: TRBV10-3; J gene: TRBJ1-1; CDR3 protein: CAISEEGAPEAFF; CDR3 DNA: TGTGCCATCAGTGAAGAAGGGGCACCTGAAGCTTTCTTT
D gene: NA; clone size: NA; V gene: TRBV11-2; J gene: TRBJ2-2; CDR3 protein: CASSLREWVGTGELFF; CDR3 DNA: TGTGCCAGCAGCTTAAGGGAATGGGTCGGCACCGGGGAGCTGTTTTTT
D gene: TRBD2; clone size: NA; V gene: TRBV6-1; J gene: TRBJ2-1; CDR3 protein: CASSDYLAGGRYNEQFF; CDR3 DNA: TGTGCCAGCAGTGACTATTTAGCGGGGGGGAGGTACAATGAGCAGTTCTTC